Each of the 3 T cell receptor beta chains below was sequenced from the same sample in a study of cytotoxic CD8 clonotypes in ibrutinib-treated CLL. Libraries were prepared by immunoSEQ multiplex PCR; TCRdb keeps only in-frame clonotypes and omits some of them. The sample carries 26,000 or so clones, around 57% recorded once. The sequenced sample was PBMCs, obtained before ibrutinib treatment. The source of these receptors is a human donor with chronic lymphocytic leukemia.

The rearrangement joins TRBV28 to TRBJ2-6; 9 bases are a match to TRBD1. The CDR3 loop spans 17 amino acids. Trimming cost V 3 bases and J 2 bases; bases outside gene matches: 5. Germline V lookup: CDR1 MDHEN, CDR2 SYDVKM. This CDR3 reads CASSFGQGQTGANVLTF. Here the CDR3 DNA reads TGTGCCAGCAGTTTTGGACAGGGGCAAACTGGGGCCAACGTCCTGACTTTC.

The CDR3 nucleotides read TGTGCCAGCAGCCCTGGGACAGTTAGGTACGAGCAGTACTTC. Its translation: CASSPGTVRYEQYF. The chain is built from TRBV2 and TRBJ2-7, with TRBD1 matching 7 bases. The germline CDR1 and CDR2 sequences are SNHLY and FYNNEI. The CDR3 is made up of 14 amino acids. After removal of 6 bases from V and 4 bases from J, the junction contained 9 bases not matched to a gene.

V usage is TRBV6-1 and J usage is TRBJ2-5; D is undetermined. Germline V lookup: CDR1 MNHNS, CDR2 SASEGT. This CDR3 has 13 amino acids. V shed 7 bases and J shed 2 bases, with 11 bases lying between them. This CDR3 is CASTWTEQETQYF. The DNA for the CDR3 is TGTGCCAGCACTTGGACGGAACAAGAGACCCAGTACTTC.